These 23 T cell receptor beta chains were all obtained from the same sample, sequenced in a study of cytomegalovirus exposure and HLA in healthy donors. The PCR ran on 60 Vbeta and 13 Jbeta primers. Using immunoSEQ multiplex PCR, the repertoire was profiled, and TCRdb retains in-frame clones only, with some absent. Of 100,000 or so clones listed, about 81% are singletons. Source material: PBMCs. The receptors derive from a man aged 35 to 55 in good health and CMV-seronegative.

The chain employs TRBV15 and TRBJ1-1, with TRBD1 matching over 7 bases. V lost 3 bases and J lost 0; bases outside the gene matches: 7. Germline V gives CDR1 LNHNV, CDR2 YYDKDF (reference sequence). The CDR3 has 16 amino acids. CDR3 region: CATSSEGQEMNTEAFF. CDR3 bases: TGTGCCACCAGCAGTGAAGGACAGGAGATGAACACTGAAGCTTTCTTT.

The chain employs TRBV10-3 and TRBJ1-5; D is uncertain. Trimming stripped 3 bases from V and 3 bases from J, with 15 bases between. Germline CDR1 reads ENHRY; CDR2 reads SYGVKD. The CDR3 has 16 amino acids. CDR3: CAISDVGRLNNQPQHF. DNA for the CDR3: TGTGCCATCAGTGACGTTGGCAGACTAAACAATCAGCCCCAGCATTTT.

The DNA for the CDR3 is TGTGCCAGCAGTTCCCCCGGGACTACCCGCTACGAGCAGTACTTC. Amino acid sequence: CASSSPGTTRYEQYF. V usage is TRBV28 and J usage is TRBJ2-7, with 7 bases lining up with TRBD2. With 4 bases clipped from V and 3 bases from J, the junction kept 9 bases outside the gene matches. The CDR3 extends over 15 amino acids. Germline V gene lookup returns CDR1 MDHEN and CDR2 SYDVKM.

The V and J genes are TRBV15 and TRBJ2-3, with D tentatively TRBD2 (6 bases). Per the germline V gene, CDR1 is LNHNV and CDR2 is YYDKDF (reference sequence). The CDR3 loop spans 16 amino acids. Trimming cost V 0 bases and J 6 bases, with 16 bases left between them. The DNA of the CDR3 is TGTGCCACCAGCAGAGATCATCGGCGGGAATCGGATACGCAGTATTTT. It specifies CATSRDHRRESDTQYF. Using reference TRBV15 and TRBJ2-3 for the parts outside the CDR3, the full variable domain is DAMVIQNPRYQVTQFGKPVTLSCSQTLNHNVMYWYQQKSSQAPKLLFHYYDKDFNNEADTPDNFQSRRPNTSFCFLDIRSPGLGDTAMYLCATSRDHRRESDTQYFGPGTRLTVL.

The chain recombines TRBV27 with TRBJ2-5, with D unresolved. Trimming shortened V by 0 bases and J by 5 bases, and 10 bases separated the two germline ends. The germline V gene has CDR1 MNHEY and CDR2 SMNVEV (reference sequence). The CDR3 length is 14 residues. The DNA of the CDR3 is TGTGCCAGCAGTTTATCGAGGTCTCACGAGACCCAGTACTTC. Amino acids: CASSLSRSHETQYF.

The chain combines TRBV7-2 with TRBJ2-7; 10 nucleotides agree with TRBD1. Germline V gene sequence: CDR1 SGHTA, CDR2 FQGNSA. Trimming at V came to 7 bases and at J to 3 bases, leaving 6 bases not matched to a gene. This CDR3 is 14 amino acids long. This chain's CDR3 is CASTSGTGVYEQYF. The CDR3 bases are TGTGCCAGCACCTCCGGGACAGGGGTCTACGAGCAGTACTTC.

The chain carries TRBV7-9 and TRBJ1-5; 8 bases map to TRBD1. Germline V gives CDR1 SEHNR, CDR2 FQNEAQ (reference sequence). With 5 bases clipped from V and 6 bases from J, the junction kept 15 bases outside the gene matches. This CDR3 contains 17 residues. CDR3 protein: CASSRSLRQGLSQPQHF. CDR3 nucleotides: TGTGCCAGCAGCCGATCTCTACGACAGGGGTTAAGTCAGCCCCAGCATTTT.

The chain uses TRBV5-1 and TRBJ2-2; maybe TRBD2 (5 bases). The CDR3 loop spans 15 amino acids. Deletions cut 4 bases from V and 5 bases from J, with 15 bases between. Germline CDR1 is SGHRS and CDR2 is YFSETQ. The CDR3 is CASSMGSSGTGELFF. The CDR3 DNA sequence: TGCGCCAGCAGCATGGGTTCGTCGGGGACCGGGGAGCTGTTTTTT.

The chain carries TRBV5-1 and TRBJ1-4, with 9 bases fitting TRBD1. Unmatched junction bases numbered 0, after V lost 0 bases and J lost 0 bases. The V gene's germline CDR1 is SGHRS and CDR2 YFSETQ. The CDR3 is made up of 16 amino acids. The DNA for the CDR3 is TGCGCCAGCAGCTTGGGGGACAGGGCAACTAATGAAAAACTGTTTTTT. Protein product: CASSLGDRATNEKLFF.

The gene calls are TRBV16 and TRBJ2-7; tentatively, D is TRBD1 (6 bases). Germline V CDR1 and CDR2: KGHSY, FQNENV. This CDR3 has 16 residues. Trimming stripped 4 bases from V and 5 bases from J, with 21 bases between. This chain's CDR3 is CASSPLGVGAIHEQYF. The CDR3, as DNA: TGTGCCAGCAGCCCCCTTGGGGTGGGGGCGATCCACGAGCAGTACTTC.

This sequence joins TRBV18 and TRBJ1-2; no clear D. The CDR3 has 13 amino acids. Trimming cost V 2 bases and J 4 bases, with 8 bases left between them. The germline gives CDR1 KGHSH, CDR2 LQKENI. The CDR3 DNA follows: TGTGCCAGCTCACCAGACTGGCTCTATGGCTACACCTTC. Translation: CASSPDWLYGYTF.

In its sample, this clone was seen once. The chain combines TRBV30 with TRBJ2-2, with 7 bases fitting TRBD2. V dropped 4 bases and J dropped 3; count of bases not matched to a gene: 11. Looked up from germline, CDR1 is GTSNPN and CDR2 is SVGIG (reference sequence). The CDR3 contains 16 residues. The CDR3 DNA reads as TGTGCCTGGAAGTTTGCGGGGGTGAAGTACACCGGGGAGCTGTTTTTT. The encoded protein is CAWKFAGVKYTGELFF.

In DNA, the CDR3 is TGTGCCAGCAGTTACTCGGTCCGAGCGGAGCAGTACTTC. Its translation is CASSYSVRAEQYF. The V call is TRBV6-6, the J call TRBJ2-7; D is ambiguous. The germline V gene has CDR1 MNHNY and CDR2 SVGAGI (reference sequence). V gave up 0 bases and J gave up 7 bases, with 10 bases separating them. This CDR3 is 13 amino acids long.

The rearrangement uses TRBV7-6 and TRBJ2-5; TRBD2 agrees at 8 bases. From germline, CDR1 is SGHVS and CDR2 FNYEAQ. The J segment lost 5 bases and the V segment lost 1 base, leaving 12 bases of the junction unmatched. CDR3 length equals 17 residues. The CDR3 spells CASSLGRGSGAGETQYF. The CDR3, as DNA: TGTGCCAGCAGCTTAGGGAGGGGTAGCGGGGCAGGGGAGACCCAGTACTTC. The full variable domain, with the rest looked up from reference TRBV7-6 and TRBJ2-5, is GAGVSQSPRYKVTKRGQDVALRCDPISGHVSLYWYRQALGQGPEFLTYFNYEAQQDKSGLPNDRFSAERPEGSISTLTIQRTEQRDSAMYRCASSLGRGSGAGETQYFGPGTRLLVL.

The chain carries TRBV6-1 and TRBJ1-4, with D perhaps TRBD1 (6 bases). V lost 10 bases to trimming and J lost 5 bases, with 14 bases between them. The CDR3 is 13 amino acids. Germline V gene data show CDR1 as MNHNS and CDR2 as SASEGT. DNA for the CDR3: TGTGCCATTACGGGACAAGTAAATGAAAAACTGTTTTTT. Translated, it gives CAITGQVNEKLFF.

The V call is TRBV2, the J call TRBJ2-2; 8 bases are a match to TRBD2. In germline, CDR1 is SNHLY, CDR2 FYNNEI. This CDR3 has 15 residues. V was pared by 2 bases and J by 7 bases, with 6 bases of the junction left unmatched. The CDR3 coding sequence is TGTGCCAGCAGTGAAAGAACTAGCGGAAACGGGGAGCTGTTTTTT. It translates to CASSERTSGNGELFF.

V gene TRBV5-8 combines with J gene TRBJ2-7, with 10 bases fitting TRBD1. With 5 bases clipped from V and 4 bases from J, the junction kept 3 bases outside the gene matches. The CDR3 covers 13 residues. Germline CDR1 reads SGHTS; CDR2 reads YDEGEE. The CDR3 protein is CASRRTGGYEQYF. CDR3 DNA: TGTGCCAGCAGACGGACAGGGGGTTACGAGCAGTACTTC.

This sequence joins TRBV10-3 and TRBJ1-1; 7 nucleotides match TRBD1. Germline CDR1 is ENHRY and CDR2 is SYGVKD. V was pared by 3 bases and J by 3 bases, with 13 bases of the junction left unmatched. The CDR3 consists of 17 residues. This CDR3 reads CAISDRTGSKGDTEAFF. The CDR3 DNA sequence: TGTGCCATCAGTGATCGGACAGGATCAAAGGGTGACACTGAAGCTTTCTTT.

This clone was observed a few times. CDR3 DNA sequence: TGTGCCAGCGCCAGGGGCGGAGAAGATGAAAAACTGTTTTTT. This codes for CASARGGEDEKLFF. The V and J genes are TRBV7-9 and TRBJ1-4; D is possibly TRBD1 (6 bases). There are 14 residues in the CDR3. The V and J ends lost 8 bases and 6 bases respectively, with 16 bases between them. CDR1 is SEHNR and CDR2 is FQNEAQ in the germline V gene (reference sequence).

The chain employs TRBV4-3 and TRBJ1-5; TRBD1 aligns across 7 bases. Trimming removed 4 bases from V and 2 bases from J; junction bases left unmatched: 5. The V gene's germline CDR1 is LGHNA and CDR2 YSLEER. This CDR3 is 15 amino acids long. CDR3 in amino acids: CASSRDGQGNQPQHF. The CDR3 DNA is TGCGCCAGCAGCCGAGACGGACAGGGCAATCAGCCCCAGCATTTT.

This sequence joins TRBV6-1 and TRBJ2-5; tentative D call: TRBD2 (5 bases). From germline, CDR1 is MNHNS and CDR2 SASEGT. V was shortened by 10 bases and J by 0 bases, with 12 bases between the two germline ends. The CDR3 is 13 residues long. CDR3 amino acids: CATSRGNQETQYF. CDR3 DNA sequence: TGTGCCACCTCCCGGGGAAACCAAGAGACCCAGTACTTC.

This chain uses TRBV18 with TRBJ1-2; D gene uncertain. The CDR3 has 12 residues. Trimming removed 2 bases at V and 7 bases at J, with 8 bases between. Germline CDR1 is KGHSH and CDR2 is LQKENI. CDR3 DNA sequence: TGTGCCAGCTCACCAACACAGTCTGGCTACACCTTC. Protein sequence: CASSPTQSGYTF.

The chain links TRBV19 to TRBJ1-5, with no clear D. V lost 0 bases, J lost 9 bases, and 9 bases lay in between. CDR3 length: 13 residues. CDR1 and CDR2 from the germline V gene are LNHDA and SQIVND (reference sequence). As DNA, the CDR3 is TGTGCCAGTAGTATAGATGAGTCTCGGCCCCAGCATTTT. This gives the protein CASSIDESRPQHF.